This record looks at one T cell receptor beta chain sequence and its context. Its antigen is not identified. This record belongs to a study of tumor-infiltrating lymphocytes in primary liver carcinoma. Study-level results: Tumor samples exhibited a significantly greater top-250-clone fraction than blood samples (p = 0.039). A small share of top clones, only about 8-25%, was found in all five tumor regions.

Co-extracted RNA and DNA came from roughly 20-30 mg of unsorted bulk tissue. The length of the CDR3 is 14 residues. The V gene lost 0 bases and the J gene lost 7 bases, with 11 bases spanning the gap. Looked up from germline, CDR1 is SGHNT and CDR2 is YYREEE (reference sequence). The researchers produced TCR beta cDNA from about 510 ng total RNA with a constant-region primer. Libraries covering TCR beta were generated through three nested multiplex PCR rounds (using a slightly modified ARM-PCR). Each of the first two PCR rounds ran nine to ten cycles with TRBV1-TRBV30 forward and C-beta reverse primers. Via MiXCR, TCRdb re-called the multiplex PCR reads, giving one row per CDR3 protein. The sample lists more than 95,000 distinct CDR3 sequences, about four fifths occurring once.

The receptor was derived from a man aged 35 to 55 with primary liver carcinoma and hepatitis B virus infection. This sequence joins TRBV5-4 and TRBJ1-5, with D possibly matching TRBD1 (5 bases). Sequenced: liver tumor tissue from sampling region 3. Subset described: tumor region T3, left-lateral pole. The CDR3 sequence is CASSLAGGTQPQHF. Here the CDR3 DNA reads TGTGCCAGCAGCTTGGCGGGGGGAACGCAGCCCCAGCATTTT.